This T cell receptor (beta chain) originates from a study of a mutant IDH1 vaccine in newly diagnosed glioma. Sequenced by immunoSEQ multiplex PCR; TCRdb stores in-frame clones only, minus some. Of about 29,000 clones listed, roughly 90% are singletons. Time point reported: week 5, during vaccination. A single vaccine dose contained 300 ug of mutant IDH1 20-mer peptide, and topical imiquimod was used with it. Details on this clone: Its antigen remains unknown.

Trimming removed 0 bases from V and 1 base from J, with 9 bases in between. The CDR3 consists of 15 residues. Germline CDR1 is MGHRA and CDR2 is YSYEKL. Source: peripheral blood mononuclear cells (PBMCs), taken from a glioma patient whose treatment included an IDH1 peptide vaccine. The chain employs TRBV4-1 and TRBJ1-2, with unresolved D. The sequence came from a woman between 40 and 55 years old with glioma. Some clones in this sample may be carry-over from other donors' samples. CDR3 amino acids: CASSQDQTVNYGYTF. The CDR3 coding sequence is TGCGCCAGCAGCCAAGATCAAACAGTTAACTATGGCTACACCTTC.